This T cell receptor beta chain derives from a study of cytomegalovirus exposure and HLA in healthy donors (dated by TCRdb to about 2017). About the investigation overall: An earlier analysis of some 550 of the donors reported 276 Gb of sequence data and around 120 million unique TCR beta sequences from some 180 million T cells. About 310 gigabases of sequencing data and 80 million or so unique TCR sequences were included in an early release covering roughly 700 HLA-typed donors. The genetic ancestry cluster associated with self-reported Caucasian donors included over 80% of the 300 to 450 genotyped donors. The study was designed to test whether signatures of past pathogen exposure could be identified by cataloging public T cell receptors. The study profiled the T cell repertoires of about 720 subjects by immunosequencing and related them to cytomegalovirus serostatus. Along with the approximately 600-subject first cohort, a separate validation cohort of over a hundred different subjects was used. The study combined high-throughput TCR immunosequencing, statistical association of individual TCRs with disease status, and machine learning to predict cytomegalovirus infection status. A later analysis re-examined previously published TCR beta repertoires from about 700 donors and added high-resolution HLA genotyping to investigate patterns of TCR occurrence. In the later analysis, no new phenotypic data were used to find candidate immune exposures; instead, reliance was placed on TCR beta sequences and their occurrence across donors. In an earlier analysis of roughly 580 of the donors, high-throughput TCR beta sequencing was used to judge whether each TCR beta V gene segment behaved as functional or pseudogenic. Donor age, sex, ethnicity and CMV serostatus were compiled together with the repertoire data. In a later genetic analysis, genome-wide SNP genotypes for about three fifths of the roughly 670 donors were used, and that subset was treated as a discovery cohort. Every repertoire in the discovery cohort had been generated on one and the same sequencing platform. Class I and class II HLA loci were covered by the typing at four-digit resolution. The number of donors typed differed by locus, with roughly 629-640 for A, B, C, DRB1 and DQB1, approximately 500 for DQA1, under 610 for DPA1, and some 450 for DPB1. Because of strong linkage in the cohort, five DR-DQ haplotypes were treated as single units for association and clustering. On average, over 200,000 unique TCR beta nucleotide sequences were sequenced per donor among some 430 genotyped donors of the cohort, with roughly 18% of those sequences being non-productive. Paper-wide results and their limitations: Because some donors lacked HLA typing at each locus, the association tests relied only on the typed subset. The authors suggested that the approach could potentially be generalized to other disease states and immunological phenotypes. Because counts were too low, about 17 rarely observed V segments, including chromosome 9 orphons, were excluded from the earlier analysis of 587 of the donors. In both the original and validation cohorts, the classifier was reported to diagnose cytomegalovirus status with high specificity and sensitivity. In a later analysis, most CMV-associated TCR beta chains were found to appear HLA-restricted, with HLA associations seemingly driven largely by CMV exposure. A group of highly shared sequence variants was considered likely to be a technical artifact of the sequencing pipeline. In vitro tests confirmed that a few of the cytomegalovirus-associated TCR beta chains recognize cytomegalovirus antigens. An earlier analysis of around 600 of the donors showed that most TCR beta V segments appeared in productive rearrangements either about 90% or about 30% of the time, which broadly matched IMGT annotations. The cohort was sequenced for TCR beta chains only, and without alpha or paired-chain data the features that could be detected were limited. Linkage disequilibrium might explain the correlated functional status among segregating V segments, but an unknown experimental factor could not be excluded. In a later analysis, TCR association rates were found to vary across HLA loci, with the most associated TCRs seen for DRB1 alleles and the fewest for HLA-C alleles. Most TCR sequences were seen in very few donors, while some public TCRs were found in many individuals. A further reported finding was that TCR beta sequences accurately predicted the HLA-A and HLA-B alleles for most subjects in the first cohort. V-gene and J-gene trimming of TCR beta chains was associated with a missense DCLRE1C variant in a later genetic analysis, and the association was replicated in an independent cohort. Immune exposure information for the cohort was limited to CMV serostatus. The 87-base-pair reads could not distinguish some IMGT-functional V segments, including TRBV6-2 and TRBV6-3, so those segments were excluded. A later analysis reported that several top co-occurrence clusters appeared linked to parvovirus B19, influenza, CMV and Epstein-Barr virus. A later analysis associated 16,951 TCR beta sequences with specific HLA alleles at a false discovery rate of 0.05. When HLA alleles, especially DR and DQ, strongly co-occurred, TCR associations were difficult to assign to individual alleles. Compared with equally common non-associated chains, HLA-associated TCR beta chains in a later analysis were more clonally expanded and had lower generation probabilities. In the study, approximately 160 TCR beta chains were listed as associated with cytomegalovirus. Roughly uniform sequencing depth across donors was assumed in presence/absence analyses, although this assumption may not hold. Compared with the 666-donor mean, donors in an Asian-associated ancestry cluster had fewer N-insertions in productive TCRs, according to a later genetic analysis.

Turning to this clone: Its specific antigen is unknown. No base qualities exist here, and no much larger clone lies one base off it.

The CDR3 starts with the cysteine, ends with the phenylalanine, and has 16 residues. The read is trimmed to its CDR3 DNA, 48 bases read in frame from base 1. Via the germline V gene (reference sequence), CDR1 is SEHNR and CDR2 FQNEAQ. Trimming removed 5 bases from V and 6 bases from J, leaving 19 bases between the germline ends. The cohort consisted of hundreds of healthy bone marrow donors. All cohort members were sampled while nominally healthy, although unrecorded immune exposures were likely present. The donor was CMV seropositive and belonged to the group of 250 to 300 seropositive cohort members. Every donor gave a peripheral blood sample, and the peripheral blood mononuclear cells from that sample were used for TCR beta sequencing. The Qiagen DNeasy Blood Extraction Kit was used to extract genomic DNA from the blood cell samples. The library was generated by the immunoSEQ multiplex PCR assay. The multiplex PCR relied on a mix of 60 forward primers for TCR Vbeta segments and 13 reverse primers for TCR Jbeta segments. The CDR3 region of rearranged TCR beta genes was amplified from genomic DNA by a multiplex PCR assay. On the Illumina HiSeq System, the amplified TCR beta libraries were sequenced as 87-base-pair reads. The study's own analysis went as follows. Across the roughly 700 repertoires, a later analysis counted about 81 million unique TCR beta chains, roughly 11 million of which were shared by at least two donors. A nearest-neighbor algorithm error-corrected the raw reads and collapsed the reads into unique sequences, merging closely related sequences to remove PCR and sequencing errors. To assign V, D and J gene segments, CDR3 sequences were aligned to IMGT reference sequences. Each retained sequence needed at least a six-nucleotide match to both a V gene segment and a J gene segment. Rearrangements were called productive when the CDR3 lacked stop codons and stayed in frame with V and J; all others were non-productive. CDR3 was defined according to IMGT convention as the region running from the second conserved V-encoded cysteine to the conserved J-encoded phenylalanine. The earlier analysis of a few hundred of the donors excluded sequences that lacked an unambiguous match to a single V gene segment. In an earlier analysis of some 590 of the donors, a V segment was called functional when productive rearrangements were above 56.7%, and segregating when the standard deviation between donors exceeded 5%. A statistical classification framework was developed to diagnose cytomegalovirus status using the catalog of TCR beta chain sequences. A later analysis assigned V and J genes by comparing TCR nucleotide sequences with IMGT/GENE-DB human TR gene sequences. The TCRdist pipeline was used in a later analysis to assign CDR3 sequences and most-parsimonious VDJ recombination scenarios. In a later analysis, each TCR beta chain was defined by its CDR3 amino acid sequence together with its V-gene family, and reads without a unique V-gene family were excluded. To address suspected cross-contamination and a sequencing artifact, a later analysis removed under 600 highly shared, low-generation-probability nucleotide sequences. In a later analysis, a clonal expansion index for each public chain was calculated from normalized within-repertoire ranks of inferred template counts. Generation probabilities in a later analysis came from a VDJ recombination model fitted to out-of-frame rearrangements, and those results were checked against IGoR. In a later analysis, hypergeometric tests were used to score TCR-TCR, TCR-HLA and TCR-CMV co-occurrence, with a repertoire-size bias correction applied to TCR pairs. In a later analysis, false discovery rates were estimated by permuting HLA or CMV assignments 20 times. A later analysis grouped co-occurring TCRs with DBSCAN, adding TCRdist sequence similarity when clustering within HLA-allele-positive subsets. Repertoires with fewer than 30,000 or more than 120,000 public chains were left out of co-occurrence clustering, as were several repertoires with anomalous nucleotide sharing. Imported from immuneACCESS, the table was reduced by TCRdb to in-frame sequences with V and J called. These copies leave out some clones; in studies compared against another copy, an unresolved V gene accounts for under half, and the cause of the remainder is not known. The V and J calls and clone size are taken from that table; D and trimming were inferred from the DNA. For this sample there are about 190,000 clones; about four fifths appear just once. Around 2.8% of the sample rests with the top ten.

Sequencing was carried out using PBMCs. This chain is built from TRBV7-9 and TRBJ2-2; 6 matching bases give a weak D call of TRBD2. The TCR was taken from a woman in her fifties or sixties in good health and CMV-seropositive. In nucleotides, the sequence is TGTGCCAGCAGCCCGACGATCGGAGGGAGATCCGGGGAGCTGTTTTTT. The encoded protein is CASSPTIGGRSGELFF.